The T cell receptor (beta chain) under discussion was sequenced for a study of blood T cell repertoires in COVID-19. Study background: Spain, Italy and the United States supplied samples that represented acute and convalescent COVID-19.

The assay was immunoSEQ multiplex PCR, and TCRdb's table has in-frame clones only and misses some. The repertoire holds some 170,000 clones, with about 79% as singletons. Germline assignment: CDR1 GTSNPN and CDR2 SVGIG (reference sequence). V dropped 0 bases and J dropped 3; count of bases not matched to a gene: 10. This CDR3 has 17 amino acids. Donors were grouped by their self-reported clinical history. Resolution of symptoms, clearance, or two negative PCRs was present in recovered Cohort 3 donors. This receptor was obtained from a man aged 45 to 65 who had recovered from COVID-19. The V gene is TRBV30, the J gene TRBJ2-3, with 9 bases identical to TRBD2. The specimen sequenced was PBMCs or T cells enriched from blood (not recorded which). The CDR3 here is CAWSVEWAGGRTDTQYF. CDR3 DNA sequence: TGTGCCTGGAGTGTCGAATGGGCGGGGGGGCGGACAGATACGCAGTATTTT.